This TCR beta chain was sequenced in a study of CDR3 diversity in severe acne. TCRdb reanalysed the PCR reads using MiXCR and keeps one entry per CDR3 protein. This table has over 90,000 distinct CDR3 sequences, roughly half appearing once. The CDR3 runs to 13 residues. Per germline, CDR1 MGHDK and CDR2 SYGVNS. Source material: blood. The chain carries TRBV25-1 and TRBJ2-7; TRBD1 matches 7 bases. Judging by the DNA end, TRBJ2-1 fits better; the J call may be wrong. The receptor comes from a male donor with acne. CDR3 sequence reads: CAIMPGQPYEQFF. The CDR3 DNA follows: TGTGCCATCATGCCGGGACAGCCCTATGAGCAGTTCTTC.